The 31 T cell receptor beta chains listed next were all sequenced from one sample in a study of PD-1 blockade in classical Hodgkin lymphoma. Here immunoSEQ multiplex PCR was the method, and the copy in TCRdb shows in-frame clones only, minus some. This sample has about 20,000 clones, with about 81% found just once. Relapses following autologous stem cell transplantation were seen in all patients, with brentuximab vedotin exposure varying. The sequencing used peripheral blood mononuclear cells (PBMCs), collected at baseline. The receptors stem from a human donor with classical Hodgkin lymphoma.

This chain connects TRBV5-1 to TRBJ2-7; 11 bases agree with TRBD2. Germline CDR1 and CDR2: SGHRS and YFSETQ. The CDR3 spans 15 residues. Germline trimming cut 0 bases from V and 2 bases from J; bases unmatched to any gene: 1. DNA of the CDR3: TGCGCCAGCAGCTTGGTAGCGGGGGGGGCCTACGAGCAGTACTTC. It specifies CASSLVAGGAYEQYF.

The DNA for the CDR3 is TGTGCCAGCAGCTTAGACGGCGGGGGCTCTTCCTACGAGCAGTACTTC. Translating it yields CASSLDGGGSSYEQYF. J is TRBJ2-7 and V is TRBV7-2; tentative D call: TRBD2 (7 bases). The germline V gene has CDR1 SGHTA and CDR2 FQGNSA. With 1 base removed from V and 1 base from J, the gap between germline ends came to 14 bases. This CDR3 comprises 16 residues.

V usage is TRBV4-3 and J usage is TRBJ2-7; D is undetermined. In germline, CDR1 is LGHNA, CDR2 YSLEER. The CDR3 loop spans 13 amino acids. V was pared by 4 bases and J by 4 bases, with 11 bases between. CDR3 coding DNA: TGCGCCAGCAGCCCGTTCAGGAATTACGAGCAGTACTTC. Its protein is CASSPFRNYEQYF.

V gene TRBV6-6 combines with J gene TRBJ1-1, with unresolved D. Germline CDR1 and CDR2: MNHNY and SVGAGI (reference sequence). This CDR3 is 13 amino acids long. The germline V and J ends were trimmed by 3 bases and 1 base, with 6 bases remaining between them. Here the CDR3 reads CASSYLGNTEAFF. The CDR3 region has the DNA TGTGCCAGCAGTTATCTAGGGAACACTGAAGCTTTCTTT.

CDR3: CASSLRVGPHYEQYF. As DNA, the CDR3 is TGTGCCAGCAGTTTGCGGGTGGGACCGCACTACGAGCAGTACTTC. The chain employs TRBV6-6 and TRBJ2-7; D is tentatively TRBD1 or TRBD2 (5 bases each). The germline gives CDR1 MNHNY, CDR2 SVGAGI (reference sequence). V was shortened by 4 bases and J by 3 bases, with 16 bases between the two germline ends. The CDR3 totals 15 residues.

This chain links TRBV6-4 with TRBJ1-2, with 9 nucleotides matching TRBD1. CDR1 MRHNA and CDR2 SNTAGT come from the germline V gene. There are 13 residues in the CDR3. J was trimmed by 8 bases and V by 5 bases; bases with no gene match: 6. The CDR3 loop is CASSKGTGFGYTF. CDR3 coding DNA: TGTGCCAGCAGTAAAGGGACAGGGTTCGGCTACACCTTC.

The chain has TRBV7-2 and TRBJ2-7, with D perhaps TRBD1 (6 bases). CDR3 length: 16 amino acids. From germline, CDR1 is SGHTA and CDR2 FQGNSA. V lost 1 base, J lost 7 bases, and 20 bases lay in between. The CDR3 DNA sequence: TGTGCCAGCAGCTTAGTCAGGGGTCCACCTCCATGGGAGCAGTACTTC. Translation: CASSLVRGPPPWEQYF.

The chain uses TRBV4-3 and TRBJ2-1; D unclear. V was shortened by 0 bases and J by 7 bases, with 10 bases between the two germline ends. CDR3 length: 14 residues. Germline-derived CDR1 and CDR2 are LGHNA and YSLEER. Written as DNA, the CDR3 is TGCGCCAGCAGCCAAGAGAACAGAGAGAATGAGCAGTTCTTC. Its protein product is CASSQENRENEQFF.

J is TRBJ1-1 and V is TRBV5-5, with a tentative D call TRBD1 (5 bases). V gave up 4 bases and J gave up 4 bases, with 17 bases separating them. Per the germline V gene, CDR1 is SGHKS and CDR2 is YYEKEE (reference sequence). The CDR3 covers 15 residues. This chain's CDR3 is CASSLQPIGATEAFF. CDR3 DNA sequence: TGTGCCAGCAGCCTCCAACCCATTGGGGCCACTGAAGCTTTCTTT.

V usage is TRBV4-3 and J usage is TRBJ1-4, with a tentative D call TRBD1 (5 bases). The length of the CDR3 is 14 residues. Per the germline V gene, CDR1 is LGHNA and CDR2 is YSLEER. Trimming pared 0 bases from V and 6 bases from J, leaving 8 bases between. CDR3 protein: CASSQDRVDEKLFF. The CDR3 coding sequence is TGCGCCAGCAGCCAAGACAGGGTCGATGAAAAACTGTTTTTT.

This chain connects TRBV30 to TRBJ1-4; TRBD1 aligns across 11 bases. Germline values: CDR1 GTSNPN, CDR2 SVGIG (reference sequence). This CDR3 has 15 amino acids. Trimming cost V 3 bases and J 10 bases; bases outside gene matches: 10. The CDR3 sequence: CAWRPPGQGVGKLFF. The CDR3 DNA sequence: TGTGCCTGGAGGCCCCCGGGACAGGGGGTTGGAAAACTGTTTTTT.

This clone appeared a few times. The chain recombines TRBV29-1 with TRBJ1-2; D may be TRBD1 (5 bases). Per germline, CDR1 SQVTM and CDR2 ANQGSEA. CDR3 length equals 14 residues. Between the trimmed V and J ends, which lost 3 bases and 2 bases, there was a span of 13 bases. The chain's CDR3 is CSVDGDSRNYGYTF. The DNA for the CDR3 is TGCAGCGTTGATGGCGACAGCCGAAACTATGGCTACACCTTC.

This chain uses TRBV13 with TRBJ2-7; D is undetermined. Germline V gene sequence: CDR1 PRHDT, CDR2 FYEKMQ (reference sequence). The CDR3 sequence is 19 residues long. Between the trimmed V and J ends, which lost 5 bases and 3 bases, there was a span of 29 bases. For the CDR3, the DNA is TGTGCCAGCAGCCCTGTCCCCGCAATCGGTGTCCCCACGGACTACGAGCAGTACTTC. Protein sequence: CASSPVPAIGVPTDYEQYF.

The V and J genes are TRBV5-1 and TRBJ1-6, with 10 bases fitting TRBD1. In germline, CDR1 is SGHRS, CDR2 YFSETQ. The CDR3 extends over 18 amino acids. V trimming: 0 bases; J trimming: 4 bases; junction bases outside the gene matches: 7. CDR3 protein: CASSLGDRTGGYNSPLHF. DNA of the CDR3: TGCGCCAGCAGCTTGGGGGACCGGACAGGGGGATATAATTCACCCCTCCACTTT.

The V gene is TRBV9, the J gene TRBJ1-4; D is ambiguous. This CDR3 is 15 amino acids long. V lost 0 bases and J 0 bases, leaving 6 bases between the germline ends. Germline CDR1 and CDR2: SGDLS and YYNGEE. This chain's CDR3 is CASSVAQATNEKLFF. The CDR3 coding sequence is TGTGCCAGCAGCGTAGCCCAGGCAACTAATGAAAAACTGTTTTTT. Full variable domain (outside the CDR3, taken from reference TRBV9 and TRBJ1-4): DSGVTQTPKHLITATGQRVTLRCSPRSGDLSVYWYQQSLDQGLQFLIQYYNGEERAKGNILERFSAQQFPDLHSELNLSSLELGDSALYFCASSVAQATNEKLFFGSGTQLSVL.

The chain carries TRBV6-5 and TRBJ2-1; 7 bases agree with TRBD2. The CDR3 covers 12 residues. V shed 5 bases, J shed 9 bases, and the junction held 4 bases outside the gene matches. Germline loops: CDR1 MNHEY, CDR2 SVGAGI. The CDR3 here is CASSPRGGEQFF. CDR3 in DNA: TGTGCCAGCAGTCCTCGCGGGGGTGAGCAGTTCTTC.

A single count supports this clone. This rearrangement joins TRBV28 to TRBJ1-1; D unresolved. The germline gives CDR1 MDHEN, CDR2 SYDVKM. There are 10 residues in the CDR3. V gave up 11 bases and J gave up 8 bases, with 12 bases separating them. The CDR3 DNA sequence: TGTGCCTCGTTCGCGGGGGAAGCTTTCTTT. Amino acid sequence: CASFAGEAFF.

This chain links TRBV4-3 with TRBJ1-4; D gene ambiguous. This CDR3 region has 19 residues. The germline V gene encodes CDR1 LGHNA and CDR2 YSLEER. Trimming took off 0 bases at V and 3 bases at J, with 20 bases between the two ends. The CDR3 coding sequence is TGCGCCAGCAGCCAAGATTTCACAGCCTGGGGAGAGTCTAATGAAAAACTGTTTTTT. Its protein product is CASSQDFTAWGESNEKLFF.

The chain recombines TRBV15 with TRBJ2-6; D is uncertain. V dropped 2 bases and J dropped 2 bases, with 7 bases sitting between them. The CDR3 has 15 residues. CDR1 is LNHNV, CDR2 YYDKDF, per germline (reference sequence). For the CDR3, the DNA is TGTGCCACCAGCAGAACAGAGGCTGGGGCCAACGTCCTGACTTTC. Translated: CATSRTEAGANVLTF.

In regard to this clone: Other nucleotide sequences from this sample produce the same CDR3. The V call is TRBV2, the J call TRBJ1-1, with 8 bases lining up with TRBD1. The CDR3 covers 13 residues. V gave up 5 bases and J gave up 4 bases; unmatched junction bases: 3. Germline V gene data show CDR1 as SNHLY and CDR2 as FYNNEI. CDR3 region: CASSYRGGTEAFF. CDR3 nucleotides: TGTGCCAGCAGTTACAGGGGGGGCACTGAAGCTTTCTTT. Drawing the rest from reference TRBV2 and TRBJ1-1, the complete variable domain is EPEVTQTPSHQVTQMGQEVILRCVPISNHLYFYWYRQILGQKVEFLVSFYNNEISEKSEIFDDQFSVERPDGSNFTLKIRSTKLEDSAMYFCASSYRGGTEAFFGQGTRLTVV.

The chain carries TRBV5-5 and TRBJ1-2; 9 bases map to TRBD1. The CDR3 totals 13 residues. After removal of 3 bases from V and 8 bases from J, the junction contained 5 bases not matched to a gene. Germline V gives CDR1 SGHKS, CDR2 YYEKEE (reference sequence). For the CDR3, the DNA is TGTGCCAGCAGCTCCGGGACAGGGAAAGGCTACACCTTC. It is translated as CASSSGTGKGYTF.

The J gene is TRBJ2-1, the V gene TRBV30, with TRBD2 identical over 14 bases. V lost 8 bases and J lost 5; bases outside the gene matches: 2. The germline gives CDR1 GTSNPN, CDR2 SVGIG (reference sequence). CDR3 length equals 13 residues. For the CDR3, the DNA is TGTGCCCAGGGACTAGCGGGGGACAATGAGCAGTTCTTC. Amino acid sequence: CAQGLAGDNEQFF.

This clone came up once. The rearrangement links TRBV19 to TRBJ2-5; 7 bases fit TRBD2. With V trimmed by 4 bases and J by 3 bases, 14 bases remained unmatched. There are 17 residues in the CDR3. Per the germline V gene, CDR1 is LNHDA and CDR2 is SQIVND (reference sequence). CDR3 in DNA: TGTGCCAGTAGTAGGAATGAACTAGCGATAAGGGAAGAGACCCAGTACTTC. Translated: CASSRNELAIREETQYF.

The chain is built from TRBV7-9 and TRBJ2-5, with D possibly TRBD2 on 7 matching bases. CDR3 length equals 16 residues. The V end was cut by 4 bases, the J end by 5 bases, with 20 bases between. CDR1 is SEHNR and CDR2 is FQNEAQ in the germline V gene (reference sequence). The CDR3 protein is CASSSQRGGPPETQYF. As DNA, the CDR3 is TGTGCCAGCAGCTCGCAGAGGGGGGGGCCCCCGGAGACCCAGTACTTC.

The CDR3 DNA is TGTGCCAGCAGCCCGGGGACAGGGGGCACAGATACGCAGTATTTT. This sequence encodes CASSPGTGGTDTQYF. The genes are TRBV7-7 and TRBJ2-3, with 10 bases identical to TRBD1. The CDR3 length is 15 residues. Per germline, CDR1 SSHAT and CDR2 FNYEAQ (reference sequence). J lost 1 base, V lost 5 bases, and 3 bases had no gene match.

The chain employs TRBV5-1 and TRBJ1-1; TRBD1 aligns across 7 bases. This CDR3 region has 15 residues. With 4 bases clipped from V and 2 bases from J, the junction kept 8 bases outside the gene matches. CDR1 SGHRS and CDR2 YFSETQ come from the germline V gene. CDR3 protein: CASSPSGQPNTEAFF. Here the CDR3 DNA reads TGCGCCAGCAGCCCCTCGGGACAGCCTAACACTGAAGCTTTCTTT. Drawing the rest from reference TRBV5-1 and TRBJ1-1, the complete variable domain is KAGVTQTPRYLIKTRGQQVTLSCSPISGHRSVSWYQQTPGQGLQFLFEYFSETQRNKGNFPGRFSGRQFSNSRSEMNVSTLELGDSALYLCASSPSGQPNTEAFFGQGTRLTVV.

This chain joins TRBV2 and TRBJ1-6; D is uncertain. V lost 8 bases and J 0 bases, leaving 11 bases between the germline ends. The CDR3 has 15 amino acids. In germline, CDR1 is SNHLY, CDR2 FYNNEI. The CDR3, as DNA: TGTGCCAGCCTGGCAGACATCTCCTATAATTCACCCCTCCACTTT. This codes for CASLADISYNSPLHF.

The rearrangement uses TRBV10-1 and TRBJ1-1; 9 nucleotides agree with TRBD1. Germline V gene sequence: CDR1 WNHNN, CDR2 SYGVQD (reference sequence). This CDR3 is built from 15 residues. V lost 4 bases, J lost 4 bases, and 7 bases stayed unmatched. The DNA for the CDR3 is TGCGCCAGCAGTGTGACACAGGGGGCTGGCACTGAAGCTTTCTTT. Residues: CASSVTQGAGTEAFF.

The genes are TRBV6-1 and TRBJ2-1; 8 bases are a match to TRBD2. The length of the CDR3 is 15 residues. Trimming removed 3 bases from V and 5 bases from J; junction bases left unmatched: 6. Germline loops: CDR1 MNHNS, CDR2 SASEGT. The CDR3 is CASSDRSGGHNEQFF. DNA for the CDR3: TGTGCCAGCAGTGACAGGAGCGGGGGACACAATGAGCAGTTCTTC.

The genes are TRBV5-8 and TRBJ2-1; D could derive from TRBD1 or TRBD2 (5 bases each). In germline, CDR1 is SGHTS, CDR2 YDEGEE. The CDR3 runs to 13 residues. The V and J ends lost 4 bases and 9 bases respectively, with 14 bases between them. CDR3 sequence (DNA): TGTGCCAGCAGCCCTCGAAGGGACGGTGAGCAGTTCTTC. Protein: CASSPRRDGEQFF.

CDR3 nucleotide sequence: TGTGCCAGCAGTTTGGGACAGGGACTGCTGGGGAATCAGCCCCAGCATTTT. It translates to CASSLGQGLLGNQPQHF. The chain has TRBV28 and TRBJ1-5, with TRBD1 matching over 9 bases. With V trimmed by 3 bases and J by 4 bases, 10 bases remained unmatched. Germline V gene sequence: CDR1 MDHEN, CDR2 SYDVKM. There are 17 residues in the CDR3.